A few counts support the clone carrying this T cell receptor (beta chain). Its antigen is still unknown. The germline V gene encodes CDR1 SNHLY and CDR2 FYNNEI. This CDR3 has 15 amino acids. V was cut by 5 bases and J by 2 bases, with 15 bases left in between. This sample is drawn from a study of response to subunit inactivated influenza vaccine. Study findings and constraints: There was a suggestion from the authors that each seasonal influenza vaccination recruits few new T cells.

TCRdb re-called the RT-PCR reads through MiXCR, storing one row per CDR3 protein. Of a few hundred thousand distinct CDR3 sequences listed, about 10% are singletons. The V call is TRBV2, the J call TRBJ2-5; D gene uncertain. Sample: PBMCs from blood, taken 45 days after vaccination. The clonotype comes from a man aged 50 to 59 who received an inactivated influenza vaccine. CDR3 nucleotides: TGTGCCAGCAGTCCAAATACGGGCAGACAAGAGACCCAGTACTTC. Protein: CASSPNTGRQETQYF.